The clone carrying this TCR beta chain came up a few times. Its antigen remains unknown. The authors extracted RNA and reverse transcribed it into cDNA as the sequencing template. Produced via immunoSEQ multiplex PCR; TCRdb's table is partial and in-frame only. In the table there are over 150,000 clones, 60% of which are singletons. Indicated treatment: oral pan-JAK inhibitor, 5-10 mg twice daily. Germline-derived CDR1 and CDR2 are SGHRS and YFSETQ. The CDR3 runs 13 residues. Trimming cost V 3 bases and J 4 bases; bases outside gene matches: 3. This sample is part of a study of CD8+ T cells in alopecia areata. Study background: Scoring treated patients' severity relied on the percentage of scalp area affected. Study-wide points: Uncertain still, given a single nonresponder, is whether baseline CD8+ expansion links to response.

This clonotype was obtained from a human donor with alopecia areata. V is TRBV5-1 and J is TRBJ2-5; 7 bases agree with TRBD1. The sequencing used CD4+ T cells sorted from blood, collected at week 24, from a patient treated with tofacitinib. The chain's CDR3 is CASSSTGRETQYF. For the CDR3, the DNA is TGCGCCAGCAGCTCGACAGGGAGAGAGACCCAGTACTTC.